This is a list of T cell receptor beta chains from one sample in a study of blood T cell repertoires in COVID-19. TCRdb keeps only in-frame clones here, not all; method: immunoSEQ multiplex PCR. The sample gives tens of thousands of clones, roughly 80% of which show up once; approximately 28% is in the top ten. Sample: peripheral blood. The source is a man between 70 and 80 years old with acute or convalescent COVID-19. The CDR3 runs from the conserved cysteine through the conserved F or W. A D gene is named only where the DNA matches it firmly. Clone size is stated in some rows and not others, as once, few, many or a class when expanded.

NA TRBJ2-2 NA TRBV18 CASSPLAAGNTGELFF TGTGCCAGCTCACCATTGGCAGCGGGGAACACCGGGGAGCTGTTTTTT
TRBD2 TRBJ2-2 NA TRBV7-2 CASSARGLAGAGELFF TGTGCCAGCAGCGCCCGCGGACTAGCGGGAGCCGGGGAGCTGTTTTTT
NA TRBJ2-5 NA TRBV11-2 CASSPYREGETQYF TGTGCCAGCAGCCCCTATCGGGAAGGGGAGACCCAGTACTTC
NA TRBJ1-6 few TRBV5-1 CASSFWAGNDSPLHF TGCGCCAGCAGCTTTTGGGCTGGTAATGATTCACCCCTCCACTTT
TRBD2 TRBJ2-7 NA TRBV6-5 CASRREGGEQYF TGTGCCAGCAGGCGGGAGGGCGGCGAGCAGTACTTC
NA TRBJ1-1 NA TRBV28 CASNVRGVTEAFF TGTGCCAGCAACGTCCGGGGGGTCACTGAAGCTTTCTTT
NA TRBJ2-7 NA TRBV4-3 CASSQEISEGSIHEQYF TGCGCCAGCAGCCAAGAAATCAGTGAGGGTTCGATCCACGAGCAGTACTTC
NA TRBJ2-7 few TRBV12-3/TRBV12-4 CASNGGAYEQYF TGTGCCAGCAACGGCGGGGCCTACGAGCAGTACTTC
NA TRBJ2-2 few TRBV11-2 CASSEVPGDTGELFF TGTGCCAGCAGCGAAGTTCCGGGAGACACCGGGGAGCTGTTTTTT
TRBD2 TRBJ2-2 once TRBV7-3 CASSRPSSGRTNTGELFF TGTGCCAGCAGCCGGCCGAGTAGCGGGAGGACGAACACCGGGGAGCTGTTTTTT
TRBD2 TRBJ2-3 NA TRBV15 CATSTSGLAADTQYF TGTGCCACCAGCACGTCGGGACTAGCGGCAGATACGCAGTATTTT
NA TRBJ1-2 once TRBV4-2 CASSQDPIGLGYTF TGTGCCAGCAGCCAAGATCCCATTGGACTTGGCTACACCTTC
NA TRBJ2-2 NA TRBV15 CATSLGLALNTGELFF TGTGCCACCAGCCTCGGGCTAGCGCTTAACACCGGGGAGCTGTTTTTT
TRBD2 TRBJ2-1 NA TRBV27 CASSVRVVLAGGRNEQFF TGTGCCAGCAGTGTAAGGGTTGTACTAGCGGGAGGGAGGAATGAGCAGTTCTTC
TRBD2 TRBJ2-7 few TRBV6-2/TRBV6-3 CASSYSPGTRSYEQYF TGTGCCAGCAGTTATTCCCCCGGGACTAGATCCTACGAGCAGTACTTC
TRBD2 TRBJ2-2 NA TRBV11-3 CASSAFAGGPDGELFF TGTGCCAGCAGCGCCTTTGCGGGAGGGCCTGACGGGGAGCTGTTTTTT
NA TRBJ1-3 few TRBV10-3 CAISTGNSGNTIYF TGTGCCATCAGTACAGGGAACTCTGGAAACACCATATATTTT
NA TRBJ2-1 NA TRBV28 CASSDAAYNQGGNEQFF TGTGCCAGCAGTGATGCGGCTTACAATCAAGGGGGTAATGAGCAGTTCTTC
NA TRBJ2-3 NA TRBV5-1 CASRSTSGGADTQYF TGCGCCAGCAGATCTACCAGCGGCGGTGCAGATACGCAGTATTTT
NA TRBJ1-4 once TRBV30 CAFTGGRATTNEKLFF TGTGCCTTCACTGGGGGCAGGGCTACAACTAATGAAAAACTGTTTTTT
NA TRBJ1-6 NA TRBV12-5 CASGLEQTLAALHF TGTGCTAGTGGTTTAGAACAGACCCTAGCAGCCCTCCACTTT
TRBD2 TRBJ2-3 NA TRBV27 CASSPGLAGKTDTQYF TGTGCCAGCAGTCCGGGACTAGCGGGAAAGACAGATACGCAGTATTTT
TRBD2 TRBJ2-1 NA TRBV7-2 CASSHGLLISGRLNEQFF TGTGCCAGCAGTCACGGCTTGTTAATTAGCGGGAGGTTGAATGAGCAGTTCTTC
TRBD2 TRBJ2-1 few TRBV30 CAWSGLAGARHNEQFF TGTGCCTGGAGTGGGTTAGCGGGGGCTCGCCACAATGAGCAGTTCTTC
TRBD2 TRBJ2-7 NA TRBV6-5 CASRLAGANYEQYF TGTGCCAGCAGACTAGCGGGAGCGAACTACGAGCAGTACTTC
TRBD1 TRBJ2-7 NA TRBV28 CASSLSRGQTF TGTGCCAGCAGTTTATCGAGGGGACAGACCTTC
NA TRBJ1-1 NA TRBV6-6 CASSYASTMNTEAFF TGTGCCAGCAGTTATGCCAGTACTATGAACACTGAAGCTTTCTTT
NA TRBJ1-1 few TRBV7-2 CASSLALGHFNTEAFF TGTGCCAGCAGCTTAGCGTTAGGACACTTCAACACTGAAGCTTTCTTT
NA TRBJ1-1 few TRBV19 CASSISPNTEAFF TGTGCCAGTAGTATAAGCCCCAACACTGAAGCTTTCTTT
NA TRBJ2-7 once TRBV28 CASSLPRGVGEQYF TGTGCCAGCAGTTTGCCCAGGGGGGTGGGCGAGCAGTACTTC
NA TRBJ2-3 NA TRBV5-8 CASSELRGEQYF TGTGCCAGCAGCGAGCTCAGGGGAGAGCAGTATTTT
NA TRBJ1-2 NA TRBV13 CASSLGTADYTF TGTGCCAGCAGCTTAGGCACCGCGGACTACACCTTC
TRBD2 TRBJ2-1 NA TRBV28 CASSGTSGRGGTIDEQFF TGTGCCAGCAGTGGGACTAGCGGGAGAGGGGGAACAATTGATGAGCAGTTCTTC
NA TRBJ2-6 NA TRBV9 CASSVLTRGSGANVLTF TGTGCCAGCAGCGTCCTTACTAGAGGCTCTGGGGCCAACGTCCTGACTTTC